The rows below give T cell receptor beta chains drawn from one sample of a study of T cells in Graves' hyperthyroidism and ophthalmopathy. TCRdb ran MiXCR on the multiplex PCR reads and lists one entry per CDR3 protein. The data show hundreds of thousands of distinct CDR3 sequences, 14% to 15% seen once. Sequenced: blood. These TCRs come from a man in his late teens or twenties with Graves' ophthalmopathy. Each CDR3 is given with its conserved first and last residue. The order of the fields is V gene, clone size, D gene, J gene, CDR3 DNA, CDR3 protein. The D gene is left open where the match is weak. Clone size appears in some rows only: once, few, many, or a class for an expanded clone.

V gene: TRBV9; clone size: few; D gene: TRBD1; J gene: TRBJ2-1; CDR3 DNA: TGTGCCAGCAGCGCCGAGGGGGCTCCCTACAATGAGCAGTTCTTC; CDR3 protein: CASSAEGAPYNEQFF
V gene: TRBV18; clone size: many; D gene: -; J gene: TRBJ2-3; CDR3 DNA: TGTGCCAGCCGTAGCACAGATACGCAGTATTTT; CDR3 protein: CASRSTDTQYF
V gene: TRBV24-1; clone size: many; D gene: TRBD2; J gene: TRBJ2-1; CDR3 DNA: TGTGCCACCAGTGATTACGGGACTAGCGGAACTTACAATGAGCAGTTCTTC; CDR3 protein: CATSDYGTSGTYNEQFF
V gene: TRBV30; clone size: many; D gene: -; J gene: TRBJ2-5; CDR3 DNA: TGTGCCTGGAGTGGGGTTAGGAGAGAGACCCAGTACTTC; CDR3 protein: CAWSGVRRETQYF
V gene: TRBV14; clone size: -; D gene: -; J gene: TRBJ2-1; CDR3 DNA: TGTGCCAGCAGCCAAGATCTCGAAAATGAGCAGTTCTTC; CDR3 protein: CASSQDLENEQFF
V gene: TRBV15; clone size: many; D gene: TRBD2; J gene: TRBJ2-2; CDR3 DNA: TGTGCCACCAGCAGAGTGGCGGGAGGGCCCTCCGGGGAGCTGTTTTTT; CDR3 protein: CATSRVAGGPSGELFF
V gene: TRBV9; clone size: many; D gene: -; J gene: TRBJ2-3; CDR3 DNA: TGTGCCAGCAGCGTACAGGGAGATGACACGCAGTATTTT; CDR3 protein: CASSVQGDDTQYF
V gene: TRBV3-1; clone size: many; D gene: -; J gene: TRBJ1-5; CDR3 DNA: TGTGCCAGCAGCCAATATAGCAATCAGCCCCAGCATTTT; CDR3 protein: CASSQYSNQPQHF
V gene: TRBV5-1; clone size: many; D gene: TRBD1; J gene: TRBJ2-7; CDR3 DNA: TGCGCCAGCAGCTTGGCCCCTGCGACAGGGGGGACCTACGAGCAGTACTTC; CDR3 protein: CASSLAPATGGTYEQYF
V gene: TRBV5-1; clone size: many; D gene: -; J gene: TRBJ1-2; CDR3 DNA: TGCGCCAGCAGCCTGGCGGCCACCTCTAATGGCTACACCTTC; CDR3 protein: CASSLAATSNGYTF
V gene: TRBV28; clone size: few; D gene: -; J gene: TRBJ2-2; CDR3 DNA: TGTGCCAGCAGTTTCGGAGGGGGCGCCGGGGAGCTGTTTTTT; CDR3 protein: CASSFGGGAGELFF
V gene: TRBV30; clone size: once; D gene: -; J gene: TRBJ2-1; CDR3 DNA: TGTGCCTGGGATTCTAATGAGCAGTTCTTC; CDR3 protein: CAWDSNEQFF
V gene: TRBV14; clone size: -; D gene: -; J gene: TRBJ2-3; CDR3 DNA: TGTGCCAGCAGCCAGGGGGCCGGAGGAGATACGCAGTATTTT; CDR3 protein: CASSQGAGGDTQYF
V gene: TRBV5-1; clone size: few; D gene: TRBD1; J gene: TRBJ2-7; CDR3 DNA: TGCGCCAGCAGCTTGGAGGGGACAGGGGCAAACGAGCAGTACTTC; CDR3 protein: CASSLEGTGANEQYF
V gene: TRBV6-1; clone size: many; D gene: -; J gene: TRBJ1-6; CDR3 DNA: TGTGCCAGCAGCGTTACAGGCTCGGGATCACCCCTCCACTTT; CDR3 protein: CASSVTGSGSPLHF
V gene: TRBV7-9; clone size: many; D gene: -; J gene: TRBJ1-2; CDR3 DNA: TGTGCCAGCAGCTTAGCTACAGGGATCCGAGCTAACTATGGCTACACCTTC; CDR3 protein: CASSLATGIRANYGYTF
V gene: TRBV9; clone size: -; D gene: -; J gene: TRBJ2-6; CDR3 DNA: TGTGCCAGCAGCGGAATGATCTCTGGGGCCAACGTCCTGACTTTC; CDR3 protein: CASSGMISGANVLTF
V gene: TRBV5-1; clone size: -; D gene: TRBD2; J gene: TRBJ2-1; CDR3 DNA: TGTGCCAGCAGCCAGGGACTAGCGGGGGAATCCAATGAGCAGTTCTTC; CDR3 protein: CASSQGLAGESNEQFF
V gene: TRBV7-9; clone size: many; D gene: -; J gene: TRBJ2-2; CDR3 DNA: TGTGCCAGCAGCCGGGCGGGACAGACGAACACCGGGGAGCTGTTTTTT; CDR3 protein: CASSRAGQTNTGELFF
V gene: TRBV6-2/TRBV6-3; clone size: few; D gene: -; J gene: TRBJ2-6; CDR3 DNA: TGTGCCAGCAGTTACAGGAACCGAATATACTCTGGGGCCAACGTCCTGACTTTC; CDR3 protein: CASSYRNRIYSGANVLTF
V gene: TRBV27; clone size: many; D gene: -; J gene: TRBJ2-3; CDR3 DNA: TGTGCCAGCAACGAGTGGGGGGCGGGATGGCAAGATACGCAGTATTTT; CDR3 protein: CASNEWGAGWQDTQYF
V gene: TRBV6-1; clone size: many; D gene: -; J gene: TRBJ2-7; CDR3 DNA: TGTGCCAGCAGTCTAGGGGGAAAGCAGTACTTC; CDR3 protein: CASSLGGKQYF
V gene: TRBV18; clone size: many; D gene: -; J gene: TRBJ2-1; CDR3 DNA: TGTGCCAGCTCACCACCGGGGGACAATGAGCAGTTCTTC; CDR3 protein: CASSPPGDNEQFF
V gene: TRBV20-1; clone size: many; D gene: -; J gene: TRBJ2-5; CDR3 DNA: TGCAGTGCTAGGGTTGGGGGGGGCGAGACCCAGTACTTC; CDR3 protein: CSARVGGGETQYF
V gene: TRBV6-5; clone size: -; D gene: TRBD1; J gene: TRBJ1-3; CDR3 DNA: TGTGCCAGCAGTTACCAGGACAGGGGGACCACCATATATTTT; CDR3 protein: CASSYQDRGTTIYF
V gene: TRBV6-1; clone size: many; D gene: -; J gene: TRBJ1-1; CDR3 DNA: TGTGCCACCACAGGAGGGTTTGGGCACACTGAAGCTTTCTTT; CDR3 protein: CATTGGFGHTEAFF
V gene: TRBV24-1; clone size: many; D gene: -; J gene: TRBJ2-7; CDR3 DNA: TGTGCCACCCGGAACGGGGAAGCCTACGAGCAGTACTTC; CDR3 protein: CATRNGEAYEQYF
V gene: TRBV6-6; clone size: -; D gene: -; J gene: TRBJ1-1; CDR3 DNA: TGTGCCAGCAGTTACGGGGTAAGGTCTGAAGCTTTCTTT; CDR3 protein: CASSYGVRSEAFF
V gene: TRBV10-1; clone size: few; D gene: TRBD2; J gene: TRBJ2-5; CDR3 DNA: TGCGCCAGCAGTGAGTCAAGACCTAGCGGGGAAGAGACCCAGTACTTC; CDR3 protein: CASSESRPSGEETQYF
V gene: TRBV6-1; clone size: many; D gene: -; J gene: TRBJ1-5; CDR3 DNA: TGTGCCAGCAGTGAAATCGTGGGGGAACAGCCCCAGCATTTT; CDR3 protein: CASSEIVGEQPQHF
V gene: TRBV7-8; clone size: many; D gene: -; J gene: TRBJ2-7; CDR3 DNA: TGTGCCAGCTGTCCCGGGCCGGGTCCCTACGAGCAGTACTTC; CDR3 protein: CASCPGPGPYEQYF
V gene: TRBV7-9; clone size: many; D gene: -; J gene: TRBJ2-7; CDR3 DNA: TGTGCCAGCAGCGGCGGGACCTTCCTCTACGAGCAGTACTTC; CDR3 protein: CASSGGTFLYEQYF
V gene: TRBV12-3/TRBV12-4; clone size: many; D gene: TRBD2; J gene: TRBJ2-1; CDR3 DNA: TGTGCCAGCAGTCCCAGCGGGAGGTCGGACAATGAGCAGTTCTTC; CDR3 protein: CASSPSGRSDNEQFF
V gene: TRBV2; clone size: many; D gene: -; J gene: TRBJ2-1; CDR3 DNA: TGTGCCAGCAGTGATCTCTGGAATGAGCAGTTCTTC; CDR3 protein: CASSDLWNEQFF
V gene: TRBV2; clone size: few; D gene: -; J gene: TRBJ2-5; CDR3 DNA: TGTGCCAGCAATAAGGACAGTTTGGGGGAGACCCAGTACTTC; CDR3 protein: CASNKDSLGETQYF
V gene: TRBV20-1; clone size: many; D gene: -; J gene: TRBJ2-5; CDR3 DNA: TGCAGTGCTAGCGAGGGTAGCCAAGAGACCCAGTACTTC; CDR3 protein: CSASEGSQETQYF
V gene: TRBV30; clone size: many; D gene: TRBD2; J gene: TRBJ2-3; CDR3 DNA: TGTGCCTGGAGTGTACTAGCGGGGAGCGGTACGCAGTATTTT; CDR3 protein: CAWSVLAGSGTQYF
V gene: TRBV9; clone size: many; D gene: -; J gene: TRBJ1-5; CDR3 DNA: TGTGCCAGCAGCGTAGGAATAGGAGGGGATGGCAGGCCCCAGCATTTT; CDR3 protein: CASSVGIGGDGRPQHF
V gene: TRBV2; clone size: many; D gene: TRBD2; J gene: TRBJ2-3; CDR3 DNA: TGTGCCAGCAGTGGACCCGGGACTAGGGACACAGATACGCAGTATTTT; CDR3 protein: CASSGPGTRDTDTQYF
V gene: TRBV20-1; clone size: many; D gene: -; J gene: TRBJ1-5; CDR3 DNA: TGCAGTGCTAGAGCGGAATTTGGGCAGCCCCAGCATTTT; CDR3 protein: CSARAEFGQPQHF
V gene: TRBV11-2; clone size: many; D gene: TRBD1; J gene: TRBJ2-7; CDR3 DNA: TGTGCCAGCAGCCAAGACAGGGTCTACGAGCAGTACTTC; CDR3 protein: CASSQDRVYEQYF
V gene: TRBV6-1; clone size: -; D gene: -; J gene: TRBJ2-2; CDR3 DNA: TGTGCCACCTCCTGGGGCGGGGAGCTGTTTTTT; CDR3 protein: CATSWGGELFF
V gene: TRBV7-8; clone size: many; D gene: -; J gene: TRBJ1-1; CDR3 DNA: TGTGCCAGCAGCTTAGCGGGGGGAGGGGGGACTGAAGCTTTCTTT; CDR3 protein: CASSLAGGGGTEAFF
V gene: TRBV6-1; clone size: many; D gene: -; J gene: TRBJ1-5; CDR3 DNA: TGTGCCAGCAGTGAAACCCCTTGGAGGGTTCAGCCCCAGCATTTT; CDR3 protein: CASSETPWRVQPQHF
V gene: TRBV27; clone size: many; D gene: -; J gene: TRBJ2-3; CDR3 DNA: TGTGCCAGCAGAACAGGGAGGCCAGATACGCAGTATTTT; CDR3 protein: CASRTGRPDTQYF
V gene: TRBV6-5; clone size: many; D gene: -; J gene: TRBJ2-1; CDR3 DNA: TGTGCCAGCAGTTACCAAGCGGGCTACAATGAGCAGTTCTTC; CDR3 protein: CASSYQAGYNEQFF
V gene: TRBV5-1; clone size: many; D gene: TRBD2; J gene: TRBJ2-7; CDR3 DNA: TGCGCCAGCAGCTTGGGACTAGCGCGGACCTACGAGCAGTACTTC; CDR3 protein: CASSLGLARTYEQYF
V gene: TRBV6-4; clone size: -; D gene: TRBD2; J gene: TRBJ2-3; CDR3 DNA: TGTGCCAGCAGTGAAGGGACTAGCGGGATAGATACGCAGTATTTT; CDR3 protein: CASSEGTSGIDTQYF
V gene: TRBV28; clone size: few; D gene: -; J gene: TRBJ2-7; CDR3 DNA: TGTGCCAGCAGTCCCGATACTAGGGGGAACGAGCAGTACTTC; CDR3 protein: CASSPDTRGNEQYF
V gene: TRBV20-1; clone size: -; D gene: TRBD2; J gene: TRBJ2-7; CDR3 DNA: TGCAGTGCTACCCCAAGCGGGAGATCAAGGGAGCAGTACTTC; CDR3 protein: CSATPSGRSREQYF
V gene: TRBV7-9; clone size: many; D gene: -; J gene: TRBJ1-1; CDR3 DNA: TGTGCCAGCAGCTTAGTGTCTCTTAAGGGCGAGGGAGCTTTCTTT; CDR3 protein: CASSLVSLKGEGAFF
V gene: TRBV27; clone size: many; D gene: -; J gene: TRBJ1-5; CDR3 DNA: TGTGCCAGCAGCGCCGGACAAGCGAACAATCAGCCCCAGCATTTT; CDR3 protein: CASSAGQANNQPQHF
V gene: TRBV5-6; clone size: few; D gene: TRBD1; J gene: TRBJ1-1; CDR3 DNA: TGTGCCAGCAGCTTGGGGTCAGGGGGCCTAGAAGCTTTCTTT; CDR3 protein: CASSLGSGGLEAFF
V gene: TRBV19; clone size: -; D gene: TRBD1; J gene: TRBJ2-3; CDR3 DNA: TGTGCCACGCGGACAGGAGAGGATACGCAGTATTTT; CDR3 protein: CATRTGEDTQYF
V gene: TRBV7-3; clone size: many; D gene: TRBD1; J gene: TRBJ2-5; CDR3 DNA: TGTGCCAGCAGCTTATCGGCAGGGGGTACTGAGACCCAGTACTTC; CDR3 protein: CASSLSAGGTETQYF